This is a list of T cell receptor beta chains from one sample in a study of blood T cell repertoires in COVID-19. TCRdb keeps only in-frame clones here, not all; method: immunoSEQ multiplex PCR. The sample lists 130,000 to 150,000 clones, 80% occurring once. The source material was peripheral blood. Receptors were obtained from a man in his 60s with active or convalescent COVID-19. Each CDR3 is given with its conserved first and last residue. D genes are given only for firm matches. A clone size is listed for some rows: how often the clone was seen (once, few, many), or a class if it is expanded.

V gene	D gene	clone size	J gene	CDR3 protein	CDR3 DNA
TRBV7-2	-	once	TRBJ2-5	CASSLFGRRTQETQYF	TGTGCCAGCAGCTTATTTGGGCGGAGGACCCAAGAGACCCAGTACTTC
TRBV5-1	TRBD1	-	TRBJ2-5	CASSLGGTVSQETQYF	TGCGCCAGCAGCTTGGGGGGGACAGTCTCTCAAGAGACCCAGTACTTC
TRBV23-1	TRBD2	-	TRBJ2-1	CASSQTPWREGGENEQFF	TGCGCCAGCAGTCAAACCCCCTGGCGGGAGGGCGGAGAAAATGAGCAGTTCTTC
TRBV6-6	-	-	TRBJ2-2	CASSTGQNTGELFF	TGTGCCAGCAGCACGGGACAGAACACCGGGGAGCTGTTTTTT
TRBV9	TRBD2	once	TRBJ2-3	CASSVALALPDTQYF	TGTGCCAGCAGCGTAGCACTAGCGCTACCAGATACGCAGTATTTT
TRBV7-9	-	once	TRBJ2-1	CASSSLADSLGNEQFF	TGTGCCAGCAGCTCTTTAGCGGACTCTTTGGGGAATGAGCAGTTCTTC
TRBV19	-	-	TRBJ2-3	CASSASSTDTQYF	TGTGCCAGTAGTGCGTCGAGCACAGATACGCAGTATTTT
TRBV7-8	-	-	TRBJ2-1	CASSLNSPRYNEQFF	TGTGCCAGCAGCTTAAACTCCCCGAGGTACAATGAGCAGTTCTTC
TRBV15	-	-	TRBJ2-5	CATSHPGRGTGETQYF	TGTGCCACCAGCCATCCGGGCCGGGGGACCGGGGAGACCCAGTACTTC
TRBV18	-	-	TRBJ1-4	CASSRSRGEKLFF	TGTGCCAGCTCACGGAGCAGGGGCGAAAAACTGTTTTTT
TRBV2	-	-	TRBJ1-5	CASGGDDQPQHF	TGTGCCAGCGGGGGCGATGATCAGCCCCAGCATTTT
TRBV28	-	-	TRBJ2-1	CASTSPGGYNEQFF	TGTGCCAGCACGTCCCCAGGGGGGTACAATGAGCAGTTCTTC
TRBV7-2	TRBD2	few	TRBJ2-3	CASTRGLAGSISTDTQYF	TGTGCCAGCACCAGGGGACTAGCGGGATCTATTAGCACAGATACGCAGTATTTT
TRBV11-2	TRBD1	few	TRBJ2-1	CASSYPTGLSNEQFF	TGTGCCAGCAGCTATCCGACAGGGTTGAGCAATGAGCAGTTCTTC
TRBV10-3	TRBD2	-	TRBJ2-7	CAIRGDGGAGGFEQYF	TGTGCCATCAGGGGTGATGGGGGAGCGGGAGGATTCGAGCAGTACTTC
TRBV5-1	-	-	TRBJ2-7	CASSLVFTGPRNEQYF	TGCGCCAGCAGCTTGGTTTTTACAGGTCCGCGCAACGAGCAGTACTTC
TRBV11-2	TRBD2	-	TRBJ2-1	CASSLGLAGGGYNEQFF	TGTGCCAGCAGCTTAGGACTAGCGGGAGGTGGCTACAATGAGCAGTTCTTC
TRBV4-1	TRBD1	few	TRBJ1-1	CASSLQGTVYTEAFF	TGCGCCAGCAGCCTACAGGGGACGGTTTACACTGAAGCTTTCTTT
TRBV29-1	-	-	TRBJ2-1	CSVAPERDEQFF	TGCAGCGTTGCTCCAGAGAGGGATGAGCAGTTCTTC
TRBV9	TRBD1	-	TRBJ1-4	CASSVTGAGEKLFF	TGTGCCAGCAGCGTTACAGGGGCGGGAGAAAAACTGTTTTTT
TRBV27	-	-	TRBJ2-5	CASSLYGSQETQYF	TGTGCCAGCAGTTTATACGGGTCCCAAGAGACCCAGTACTTC
TRBV12-3/TRBV12-4	-	-	TRBJ1-1	CASSPDTEAFF	TGTGCCAGCAGCCCCGACACTGAAGCTTTCTTT
TRBV10-3	-	-	TRBJ2-1	CAIGFTYNEQFF	TGTGCCATCGGCTTCACCTACAATGAGCAGTTCTTC
TRBV7-9	-	-	TRBJ2-2	CASSLGAAGELFF	TGTGCCAGCAGCTTGGGGGCAGCCGGGGAGCTGTTTTTT
TRBV27	-	few	TRBJ2-3	CAAAPPSLRDTQYF	TGTGCCGCAGCTCCGCCTAGTTTAAGAGATACGCAGTATTTT
TRBV6-5	TRBD1	-	TRBJ1-2	CASSRQGANGYTF	TGTGCCAGCAGCCGACAGGGGGCTAATGGCTACACCTTC
TRBV15	-	-	TRBJ2-7	CATSRDKEAYEQYF	TGTGCCACCAGCAGAGATAAAGAGGCCTACGAGCAGTACTTC
TRBV29-1	TRBD2	-	TRBJ2-1	CSVLTSGVYNEQFF	TGCAGCGTGCTAACTAGCGGGGTCTACAATGAGCAGTTCTTC
TRBV5-4	-	-	TRBJ1-2	CASSLVADLYGYTF	TGTGCCAGCAGCTTGGTAGCAGACCTCTATGGCTACACCTTC
TRBV3-1/TRBV3-2	TRBD2	-	TRBJ2-1	CASSPAGGIEFF	TGTGCCAGCAGCCCGGCGGGGGGGATTGAGTTCTTC
TRBV29-1	TRBD2	-	TRBJ2-2	CSAPGTSGTSNTGELFF	TGCAGCGCCCCTGGGACTAGCGGGACCTCGAACACCGGGGAGCTGTTTTTT
TRBV6-6	TRBD1	-	TRBJ1-1	CASSTRGDTEAFF	TGTGCCAGCAGTACCAGGGGGGACACTGAAGCTTTCTTT
TRBV6-5	TRBD1	-	TRBJ2-5	CASSQATGGRETQYF	TGTGCCAGCAGCCAGGCTACAGGGGGCAGAGAGACCCAGTACTTC
TRBV5-1	-	few	TRBJ2-1	CASRCSQGSTCDEQFF	TGCGCCAGCAGGTGCTCCCAGGGATCCACATGTGATGAGCAGTTCTTC
TRBV9	-	-	TRBJ2-7	CASSVEGRDTYEQYF	TGTGCCAGCAGCGTAGAGGGCAGGGATACCTACGAGCAGTACTTC
TRBV4-1	-	-	TRBJ1-5	CASSQAVGGGQPQHF	TGCGCCAGCAGCCAAGCCGTGGGGGGAGGTCAGCCCCAGCATTTT
TRBV5-4	TRBD2	-	TRBJ2-3	CASSTRTSGSMYPGYF	TGTGCCAGCAGCACCAGGACTAGCGGGAGTATGTATCCGGGGTATTTT
TRBV3-1/TRBV3-2	-	once	TRBJ2-7	CASSQDPSSYEQYF	TGTGCCAGCAGCCAAGATCCCAGCTCCTACGAGCAGTACTTC
TRBV18	TRBD1	once	TRBJ1-1	CASSPPIDRANTEAFF	TGTGCCAGCTCACCACCAATAGACAGGGCGAACACTGAAGCTTTCTTT
TRBV4-1	-	few	TRBJ2-1	CASSSGSRGYNEQFF	TGCGCCAGCAGTTCCGGGTCCAGGGGCTACAATGAGCAGTTCTTC
TRBV19	TRBD2	-	TRBJ2-7	CASSIRTSGARSAYEQYF	TGTGCCAGTAGTATTCGGACTAGCGGGGCCCGGAGCGCCTACGAGCAGTACTTC
TRBV7-3	-	once	TRBJ2-3	CASSSIGTDTQYF	TGTGCCAGCAGCTCCATTGGCACAGATACGCAGTATTTT
TRBV12-3/TRBV12-4	-	-	TRBJ2-7	CASSFQRSYEQYF	TGTGCCAGCAGTTTTCAGCGTTCCTACGAGCAGTACTTC
TRBV28	TRBD1	-	TRBJ2-7	CATKTGGAPYEQYF	TGTGCCACCAAAACAGGGGGCGCCCCCTACGAGCAGTACTTC
TRBV12-3/TRBV12-4	-	many	TRBJ2-1	CASSWATDEQFF	TGTGCCAGCAGTTGGGCAACCGATGAGCAGTTCTTC
TRBV7-2	TRBD1	-	TRBJ1-2	CASNLQGALGYTF	TGTGCCAGCAACCTACAGGGGGCGCTTGGCTACACCTTC